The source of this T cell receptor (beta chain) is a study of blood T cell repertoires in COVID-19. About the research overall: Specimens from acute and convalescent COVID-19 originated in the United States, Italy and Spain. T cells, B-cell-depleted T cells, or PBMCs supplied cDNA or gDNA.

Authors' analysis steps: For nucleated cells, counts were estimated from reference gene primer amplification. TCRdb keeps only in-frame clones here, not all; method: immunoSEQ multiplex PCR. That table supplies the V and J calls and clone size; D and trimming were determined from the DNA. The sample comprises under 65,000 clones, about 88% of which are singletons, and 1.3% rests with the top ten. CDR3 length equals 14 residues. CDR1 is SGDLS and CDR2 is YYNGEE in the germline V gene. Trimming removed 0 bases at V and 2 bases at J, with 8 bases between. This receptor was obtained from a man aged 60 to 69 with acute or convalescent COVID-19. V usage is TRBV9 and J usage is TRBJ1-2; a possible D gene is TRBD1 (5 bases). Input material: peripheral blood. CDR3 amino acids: CASSVASGNYGYTF. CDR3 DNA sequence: TGTGCCAGCAGCGTAGCGTCAGGGAACTATGGCTACACCTTC.